A single sample gave rise to the 20 T cell receptor beta chains below, sequenced in a study of blood T cell repertoires in COVID-19. Generated by immunoSEQ multiplex PCR, the TCRdb table keeps only in-frame clones and is missing some. The data show 400,000 to 450,000 clones, with about 90% seen just once and about 0.91% held by the top ten. Sequences were obtained from peripheral blood. The receptors were gathered from a man aged 18 to 30 with COVID-19, enrolled during active disease.

This chain links TRBV5-1 with TRBJ2-3; 8 nucleotides align to TRBD2. The CDR3 runs 16 residues. J lost 3 bases, V lost 5 bases, and 11 bases had no gene match. The germline V gene has CDR1 SGHRS and CDR2 YFSETQ. The CDR3 loop reads CASRSGGRWGTDTQYF. The CDR3 DNA reads TGCGCCAGCAGGTCTGGCGGGAGGTGGGGGACAGATACGCAGTATTTT.

The gene calls are TRBV15 and TRBJ2-1; D uncertain. Germline loops: CDR1 LNHNV, CDR2 YYDKDF (reference sequence). V was pared by 0 bases and J by 1 base, with 4 bases between. The CDR3 length is 14 residues. This CDR3 is CATSRDISYNEQFF. In DNA, the CDR3 is TGTGCCACCAGCAGAGACATTTCCTACAATGAGCAGTTCTTC.

The V gene is TRBV24-1, the J gene TRBJ1-5; D perhaps matches TRBD1 (5 bases). V was shortened by 7 bases and J by 2 bases, with 14 bases between the two germline ends. CDR1 is KGHDR, CDR2 SFDVKD, per germline. There are 15 residues in the CDR3. CDR3 DNA sequence: TGTGCCACCAGCGCTCAGGGCGGCGGCAATCAGCCCCAGCATTTT. This codes for CATSAQGGGNQPQHF.

The V and J genes are TRBV11-3 and TRBJ2-6; tentatively, D is TRBD2 (5 bases). From germline, CDR1 is SGHNT and CDR2 YENEEA. Trimming left V 1 base short and J 0 bases short, with 13 bases between. The CDR3 contains 18 residues. CDR3 residues: CASSLGEGYSSGANVLTF. The CDR3 DNA reads TGTGCCAGCAGCTTAGGTGAGGGATACAGCTCTGGGGCCAACGTCCTGACTTTC.

J is TRBJ2-3 and V is TRBV11-3; tentatively, D is TRBD2 (6 bases). This CDR3 contains 15 residues. Germline CDR1 reads SGHNT; CDR2 reads YENEEA. Trimming took 4 bases from V and 5 from J, leaving 16 bases between them. DNA for the CDR3: TGTGCCAGCAGCTCTATCGGGGTAGCGGAAGATACGCAGTATTTT. It translates to CASSSIGVAEDTQYF.

The table lists this clone with a count of one. The genes are TRBV4-1 and TRBJ2-5, with D possibly TRBD2 on 6 matching bases. The CDR3 covers 13 residues. Trimming shortened V by 1 base and J by 6 bases, and 9 bases separated the two germline ends. Germline-derived CDR1 and CDR2 are MGHRA and YSYEKL. CDR3 nucleotide sequence: TGCGCCAGCAGCCAAGTGGGGGGAAAGACCCAGTACTTC. The encoded protein is CASSQVGGKTQYF.

The rearrangement links TRBV2 to TRBJ1-6; 9 bases line up with TRBD1. V was clipped by 2 bases and J by 7 bases; unmatched bases: 3. Germline values: CDR1 SNHLY, CDR2 FYNNEI. The CDR3 sequence is 15 residues long. The CDR3 DNA is TGTGCCAGCAGTGAACCCGGGACAGGGAATTCACCCCTCCACTTT. It yields the protein CASSEPGTGNSPLHF.

A remark on this clone: The sample carries other DNA sequences with the same CDR3. The chain joins TRBV19 to TRBJ2-5; 7 bases match TRBD1. The germline CDR1 and CDR2 sequences are LNHDA and SQIVND (reference sequence). The V and J ends lost 4 bases and 2 bases, in that order; junction bases with no gene match: 4. There are 14 residues in the CDR3. The DNA for the CDR3 is TGTGCCAGTAGTACGCGACAGGGACAAGAGACCCAGTACTTC. This translates into CASSTRQGQETQYF.

The J gene is TRBJ2-2, the V gene TRBV6-5; D possibly corresponds to TRBD1 (5 bases). Germline V CDR1 and CDR2: MNHEY, SVGAGI. CDR3 size: 15 residues. Trimming removed 7 bases at V and 0 bases at J, with 12 bases between. The chain's CDR3 is CASTRDFANTGELFF. The CDR3 DNA is TGTGCCAGCACCAGGGATTTCGCGAACACCGGGGAGCTGTTTTTT.

The rearrangement uses TRBV5-1 and TRBJ2-1, with D tentatively TRBD2 (5 bases). In germline, CDR1 is SGHRS, CDR2 YFSETQ. This CDR3 is built from 19 residues. Deletions cut 2 bases from V and 2 bases from J, with 23 bases between. The CDR3 sequence is CASSFLGVGREATYNEQFF. In DNA form, the CDR3 reads TGCGCCAGCAGCTTCCTCGGGGTAGGCCGGGAAGCGACCTACAATGAGCAGTTCTTC. Full variable domain (rest looked up from reference TRBV5-1 and TRBJ2-1): KAGVTQTPRYLIKTRGQQVTLSCSPISGHRSVSWYQQTPGQGLQFLFEYFSETQRNKGNFPGRFSGRQFSNSRSEMNVSTLELGDSALYLCASSFLGVGREATYNEQFFGPGTRLTVL.

This clone was recorded only once. The rearrangement uses TRBV29-1 and TRBJ2-2; possible D gene TRBD1, 5 bases. CDR1 is SQVTM, CDR2 ANQGSEA, per germline. V shed 3 bases and J shed 4 bases, with 12 bases lying between them. The CDR3 length is 14 residues. CDR3 residues: CSVDLGRGTGELFF. As DNA, the CDR3 is TGCAGCGTTGATCTCGGAAGGGGCACCGGGGAGCTGTTTTTT.

Notes on this clone: Distinct nucleotide sequences in the sample also encode this CDR3. The rearrangement uses TRBV18 and TRBJ2-7; D is perhaps TRBD2 (7 bases). There are 15 residues in the CDR3. Germline V gene sequence: CDR1 KGHSH, CDR2 LQKENI. Trimming stripped 3 bases from V and 0 bases from J, with 12 bases between. CDR3 coding DNA: TGTGCCAGCTCACCGGGGGGCGGGAGCTCCTACGAGCAGTACTTC. Translation gives CASSPGGGSSYEQYF.

The V gene is TRBV7-9, the J gene TRBJ2-7, with a possible D match to TRBD1 (5 bases). V lost 4 bases and J 0 bases, leaving 13 bases between the germline ends. This CDR3 has 15 amino acids. CDR1 and CDR2 (germline): SEHNR, FQNEAQ (reference sequence). CDR3 sequence (DNA): TGTGCCAGCAGCTCAGACAGACAAACCTCCTACGAGCAGTACTTC. It codes for CASSSDRQTSYEQYF. Full variable domain (outside the CDR3, taken from reference TRBV7-9 and TRBJ2-7): DTGVSQNPRHKITKRGQNVTFRCDPISEHNRLYWYRQTLGQGPEFLTYFQNEAQLEKSRLLSDRFSAERPKGSFSTLEIQRTEQGDSAMYLCASSSDRQTSYEQYFGPGTRLTVT.

This chain connects TRBV6-5 to TRBJ1-2; D is ambiguous. V gave up 2 bases and J gave up 3 bases, with 10 bases separating them. The CDR3 is made up of 14 amino acids. The germline gives CDR1 MNHEY, CDR2 SVGAGI. CDR3 coding DNA: TGTGCCAGCAGTTACAACCACGGGTACTATGGCTACACCTTC. Amino acid sequence: CASSYNHGYYGYTF.

This chain joins TRBV6-4 and TRBJ2-1, with D perhaps TRBD1 (6 bases). CDR1 and CDR2 from the germline V gene are MRHNA and SNTAGT. This CDR3 contains 17 residues. V lost 4 bases and J lost 4, with 20 bases in between. The chain's CDR3 is CASSVRSGQGPYNEQFF. CDR3 in DNA: TGTGCCAGCAGTGTGAGGTCGGGGCAGGGGCCTTACAATGAGCAGTTCTTC.

Turning to this clone: At the DNA level, this CDR3 is encoded by other sequences in the same sample as well. The chain joins TRBV3-1 (or the pseudogene TRBV3-2) to TRBJ2-7; 8 bases are a match to TRBD1. The CDR3 spans 14 residues. Germline trimming cut 4 bases from V and 3 bases from J; bases unmatched to any gene: 5. From germline, CDR1 is LGHDT and CDR2 YNNKEL (reference sequence). The CDR3 here is CASSPGQGYYEQYF. Here the CDR3 DNA reads TGTGCCAGCAGCCCTGGACAGGGTTACTACGAGCAGTACTTC.

The chain couples TRBV4-2 to TRBJ2-1; 8 bases are shared with TRBD2. Germline trimming cut 1 base from V and 5 bases from J; bases unmatched to any gene: 4. Germline V gene data show CDR1 as LGHNA and CDR2 as YNFKEQ. The CDR3 totals 15 residues. CDR3 sequence (DNA): TGTGCCAGCAGCCAAGCGACGGGAGGGAACAATGAGCAGTTCTTC. Protein: CASSQATGGNNEQFF.

This chain uses TRBV4-1 with TRBJ2-1; TRBD2 aligns across 16 bases. Germline-derived CDR1 and CDR2 are MGHRA and YSYEKL. The CDR3 is made up of 15 amino acids. Trimming cost V 5 bases and J 7 bases; bases outside gene matches: 2. The CDR3 DNA follows: TGCGCCAGCAGCGCGGGACTAGCGGGAGGGAATGAGCAGTTCTTC. This sequence encodes CASSAGLAGGNEQFF.

The chain has TRBV29-1 and TRBJ2-3; 10 bases fit TRBD2. Germline CDR1 reads SQVTM; CDR2 reads ANQGSEA. The CDR3 length is 14 residues. V gave up 4 bases and J gave up 3 bases; unmatched junction bases: 4. CDR3 sequence (DNA): TGCAGCGTTGCTAGCGGGGGATTTACAGATACGCAGTATTTT. Protein product: CSVASGGFTDTQYF.

This chain uses TRBV12-3 or TRBV12-4 with TRBJ1-1; D gene unclear. The CDR3 sequence is 12 residues long. V lost 5 bases to trimming and J lost 7 bases, with 11 bases between them. The CDR3 DNA sequence: TGTGCCAGCAGTCCATCAGGTAGTGAAGCTTTCTTT. Translation gives CASSPSGSEAFF.